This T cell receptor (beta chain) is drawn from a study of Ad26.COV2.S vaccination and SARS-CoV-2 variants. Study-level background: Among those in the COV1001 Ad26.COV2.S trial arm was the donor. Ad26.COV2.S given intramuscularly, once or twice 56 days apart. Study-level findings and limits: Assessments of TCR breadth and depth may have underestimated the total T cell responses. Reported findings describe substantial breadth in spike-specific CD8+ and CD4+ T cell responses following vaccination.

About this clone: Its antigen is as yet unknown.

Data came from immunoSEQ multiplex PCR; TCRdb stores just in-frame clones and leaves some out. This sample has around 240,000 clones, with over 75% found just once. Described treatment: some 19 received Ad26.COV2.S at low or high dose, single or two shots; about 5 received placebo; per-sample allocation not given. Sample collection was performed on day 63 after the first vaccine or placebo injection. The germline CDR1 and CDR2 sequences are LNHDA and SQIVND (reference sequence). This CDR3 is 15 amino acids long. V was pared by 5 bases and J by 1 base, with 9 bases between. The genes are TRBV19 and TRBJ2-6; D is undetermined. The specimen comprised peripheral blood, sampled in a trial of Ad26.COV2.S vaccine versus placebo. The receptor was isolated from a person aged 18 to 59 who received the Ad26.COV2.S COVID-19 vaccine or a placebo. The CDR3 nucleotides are TGTGCCAGTAGTCTGGTGGATTCTGGGGCCAACGTCCTGACTTTC. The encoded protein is CASSLVDSGANVLTF.